This T cell receptor (beta chain) was observed in a study of OX40 agonist ivuxolimab in advanced cancers. In terms of the full investigation: Ivuxolimab was a fully human IgG2 agonistic monoclonal antibody targeting the costimulatory receptor OX40 (CD134). Intravenous ivuxolimab was administered to patients every 2 weeks at six dose levels: 0.01, 0.1, 0.3, 1.5, 3 and 10 mg/kg. Of the approximately 50 patients in dose escalation, 19 had hepatocellular carcinoma, about 15 had melanoma, 9 had renal cell carcinoma and 9 had head and neck cancer. The dose-escalation cohort was about 83% male with a mean age of approximately 60 years, ranging from roughly 20 to 80. Prior anti-PD-1, anti-PD-L1 or anti-CTLA-4 therapy was permitted, and checkpoint inhibitors had been received by roughly two fifths of dose-escalation patients. Partial responses occurred in three dose-escalation patients, of whom one had hepatocellular carcinoma and two had cutaneous melanoma. The point of sequencing TCRbeta in the periphery was to test whether ivuxolimab changed TCR sequence diversity and drove clonal T-cell expansion. The paper covers the monotherapy dose-escalation part of the phase I ivuxolimab trial, which included N of about 56 patients. Overall results and qualifications from the work: At doses from 0.1 to 3.0 mg/kg, clonal expansion was seen in both CD4+ and CD8+ blood T cells between baseline and week 6. After ivuxolimab, expanded clones were on average more numerous among CD8+ T cells than among CD4+ T cells. The antigen specificity of the clonally expanded peripheral T cells was not determined. In partial responders in the 0.1-3.0 mg/kg groups, normalized peripheral clonal expansion was found to be among the lowest, especially among CD8+ T cells. Low levels of normalized T-cell clonal expansion were also seen in some nonresponding patients.

CDR1 LGHNA and CDR2 YSLEER are derived from the germline V gene. V and J are trimmed by 1 base and 4 bases, and the gene matches miss 9 bases of the junction. The CDR3 covers 17 residues, taking in both the cysteine and the phenylalanine. Only the CDR3 DNA stays, 51 bases, in frame from base 1. Genomic DNA was isolated from the sorted cells so that the TCRbeta CDR3 region could be sequenced. TCRbeta CDR3 regions were sequenced using the immunoSEQ Assay. Entries here come from immuneACCESS through TCRdb and include only in-frame sequences with V and J called. Some clones fail to appear in such tables; in the studies checked, an unresolved V gene covers under half of the shortfall, and the cause of the remainder is unknown. In this sample the table shows approximately 100,000 clones, about 85% of which occur a single time. The ten largest clones represent 3% to 4% of the sample. Comments on this clone: The antigen it binds to is not known. Qualities for individual bases were not recorded, and no much larger clone is one base off.

The trial excluded patients who had a history of autoimmune disease or who were on systemic immunosuppression. Peripheral blood for TCR sequencing was collected from all dose cohorts at baseline, on cycle 4 day 1, and on cycle 7 day 1. Samples came from an open-label, multicenter, first-in-human phase I dose-escalation trial of ivuxolimab. Adults with locally advanced or metastatic head and neck squamous cell, hepatocellular, melanoma or renal cell carcinoma were enrolled in the trial. Before TCR sequencing, CD4+ T cells and CD8+ T cells were sorted from peripheral blood as separate populations. The rearranged chain carries TRBV4-3 and TRBJ2-1; TRBD2 matches 8 bases in the middle. This specimen was CD4+ or CD8+ T cells sorted from blood, taken in a trial of the OX40 agonist ivuxolimab. The receptor was isolated from an adult with an advanced solid tumor such as melanoma, head and neck, liver or kidney cancer. The CDR3 has the sequence CASSQAPAASGYNEQFF. The DNA is as follows: TGCGCCAGCAGCCAAGCCCCTGCGGCTAGCGGGTACAATGAGCAGTTCTTC.